The entry below describes one T cell receptor (beta chain). Its antigen is undetermined. This sample is part of a study of cytomegalovirus exposure and HLA in healthy donors. Whole-study findings and limits: A subsequent analysis found that TCR clusters from the first cohort also tended to co-occur in the roughly 120 validation repertoires, with under 95% of cluster scores above 0.

After removal of 4 bases from V and 6 bases from J, the junction contained 3 bases not matched to a gene. Germline values: CDR1 MNHNS, CDR2 SASEGT. There are 13 residues in the CDR3. Produced via immunoSEQ multiplex PCR; TCRdb's table is partial and in-frame only. The sample records roughly 120,000 clones, about 85% being singletons. The J gene is TRBJ1-5, the V gene TRBV6-1; 7 bases agree with TRBD1. This receptor was taken from a man aged 18 to 30 in good health and CMV-seropositive. The specimen sequenced was PBMCs. The CDR3 loop is CASSGDSPQPQHF. CDR3 in DNA: TGTGCCAGCAGTGGGGACAGTCCTCAGCCCCAGCATTTT.